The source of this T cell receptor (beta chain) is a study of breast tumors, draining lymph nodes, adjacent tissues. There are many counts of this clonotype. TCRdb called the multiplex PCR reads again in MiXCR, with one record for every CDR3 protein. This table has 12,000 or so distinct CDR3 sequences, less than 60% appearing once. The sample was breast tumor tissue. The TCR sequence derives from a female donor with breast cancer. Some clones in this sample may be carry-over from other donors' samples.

The CDR3 DNA reads as TGTGCCAGCAGCGAAACCGGGACAGGGTTCTACGAGCAGTACTTC. Translation: CASSETGTGFYEQYF. The rearrangement uses TRBV5-8 and TRBJ2-7, with 9 bases aligning to TRBD1. From germline, CDR1 is SGHTS and CDR2 YDEGEE. V gave up 4 bases and J gave up 3 bases; unmatched junction bases: 8. The CDR3 runs 15 residues.